This T cell receptor (beta chain) originates from a study of control samples from healthy donors and cancer patients. Per germline, CDR1 SNHLY and CDR2 FYNNEI. CDR3 length: 14 amino acids. J lost 5 bases, V lost 1 base, and 4 bases had no gene match. This clone was counted once. The data were produced by immunoSEQ multiplex PCR, yet TCRdb's version contains in-frame clones alone and is incomplete. The sample carries approximately 150,000 clones, approximately 86% recorded once. Sequencing used blood. The receptor's source is a man aged 18 to 35 in good health. The rearrangement links TRBV2 to TRBJ1-1; 7 nucleotides align to TRBD1. The CDR3 nucleotides read TGTGCCAGCAGTGAAGGAGCAGGGGGGACTGAAGCTTTCTTT. It yields the protein CASSEGAGGTEAFF. The full variable domain, with the rest looked up from reference TRBV2 and TRBJ1-1, is EPEVTQTPSHQVTQMGQEVILRCVPISNHLYFYWYRQILGQKVEFLVSFYNNEISEKSEIFDDQFSVERPDGSNFTLKIRSTKLEDSAMYFCASSEGAGGTEAFFGQGTRLTVV.